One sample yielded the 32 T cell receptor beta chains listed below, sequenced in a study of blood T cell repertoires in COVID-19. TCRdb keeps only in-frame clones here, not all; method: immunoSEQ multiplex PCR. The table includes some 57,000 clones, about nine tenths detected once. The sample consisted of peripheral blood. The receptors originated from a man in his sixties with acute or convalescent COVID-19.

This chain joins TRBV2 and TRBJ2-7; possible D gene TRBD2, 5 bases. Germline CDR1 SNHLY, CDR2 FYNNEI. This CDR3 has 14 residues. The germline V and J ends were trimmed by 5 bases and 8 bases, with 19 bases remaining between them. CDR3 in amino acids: CASSSRTPGFKQYF. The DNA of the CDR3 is TGTGCCAGCAGTTCTCGGACCCCGGGATTTAAGCAGTACTTC. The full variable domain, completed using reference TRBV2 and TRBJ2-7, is EPEVTQTPSHQVTQMGQEVILRCVPISNHLYFYWYRQILGQKVEFLVSFYNNEISEKSEIFDDQFSVERPDGSNFTLKIRSTKLEDSAMYFCASSSRTPGFKQYFGPGTRLTVT.

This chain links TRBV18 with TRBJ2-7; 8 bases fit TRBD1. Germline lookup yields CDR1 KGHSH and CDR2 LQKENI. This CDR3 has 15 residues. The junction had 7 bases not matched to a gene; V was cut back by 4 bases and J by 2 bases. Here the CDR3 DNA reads TGTGCCAGCTCACGCCGCGGACAGGGACCCTACGAGCAGTACTTC. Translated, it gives CASSRRGQGPYEQYF.

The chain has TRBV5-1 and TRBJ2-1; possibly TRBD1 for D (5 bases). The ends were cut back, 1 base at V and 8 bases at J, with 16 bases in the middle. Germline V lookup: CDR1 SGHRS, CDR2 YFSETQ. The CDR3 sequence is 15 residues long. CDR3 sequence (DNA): TGCGCCAGCAGCTTGTGGGGCGTCCTAGTCGATGAGCAGTTCTTC. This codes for CASSLWGVLVDEQFF.

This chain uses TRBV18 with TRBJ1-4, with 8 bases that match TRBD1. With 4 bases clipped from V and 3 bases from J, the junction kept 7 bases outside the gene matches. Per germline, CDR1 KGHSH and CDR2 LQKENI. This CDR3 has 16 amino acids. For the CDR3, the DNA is TGTGCCAGCTCACTGGACAGGGCTGAAGCTAATGAAAAACTGTTTTTT. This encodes CASSLDRAEANEKLFF.

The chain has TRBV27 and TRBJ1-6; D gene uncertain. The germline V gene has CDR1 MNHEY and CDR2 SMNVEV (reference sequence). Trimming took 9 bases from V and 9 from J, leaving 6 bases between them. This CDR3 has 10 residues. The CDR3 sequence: CARSSSPLHF. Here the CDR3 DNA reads TGTGCCAGGAGCTCTTCACCCCTCCACTTT.

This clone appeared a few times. For the CDR3, the DNA is TGTGCCAGTACCCCGGTAGGGGGATTGAACACTGAAGCTTTCTTT. Protein product: CASTPVGGLNTEAFF. The V gene is TRBV19, the J gene TRBJ1-1; D perhaps matches TRBD1 (6 bases). Germline CDR1 reads LNHDA; CDR2 reads SQIVND (reference sequence). The CDR3 sequence is 15 residues long. The V end lost 7 bases, the J end lost 0 bases, and 15 bases lay between the germline ends.

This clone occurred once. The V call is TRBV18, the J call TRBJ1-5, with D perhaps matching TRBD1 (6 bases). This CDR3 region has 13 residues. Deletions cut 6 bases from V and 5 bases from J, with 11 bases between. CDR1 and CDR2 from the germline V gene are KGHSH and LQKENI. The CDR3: CASSPGADQPQHF. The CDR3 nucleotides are TGTGCCAGCTCCCCAGGGGCGGATCAGCCCCAGCATTTT.

In nucleotides, the CDR3 is TGTGCCAGCAGTCCCCGTGGGGGAGGGCCCCAGCATTTT. Translating it yields CASSPRGGGPQHF. The chain links TRBV6-5 to TRBJ1-5, with a weak D call TRBD1 (5 bases). The CDR3 spans 13 residues. V was cut by 5 bases and J by 9 bases, with 14 bases left in between. CDR1 and CDR2 from the germline V gene are MNHEY and SVGAGI.

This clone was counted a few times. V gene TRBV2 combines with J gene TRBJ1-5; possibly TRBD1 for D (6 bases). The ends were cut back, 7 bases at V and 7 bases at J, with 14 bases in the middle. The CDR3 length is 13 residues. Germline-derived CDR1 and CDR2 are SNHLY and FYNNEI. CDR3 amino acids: CASNNRVEQPQHF. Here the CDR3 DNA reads TGTGCCAGCAATAACAGGGTGGAGCAGCCCCAGCATTTT.

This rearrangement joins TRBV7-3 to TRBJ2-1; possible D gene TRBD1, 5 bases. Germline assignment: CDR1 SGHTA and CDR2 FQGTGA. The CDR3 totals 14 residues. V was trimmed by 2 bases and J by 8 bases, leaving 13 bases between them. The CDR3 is CASSLGSWGDEQFF. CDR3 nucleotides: TGTGCCAGCAGCTTAGGCTCGTGGGGCGATGAGCAGTTCTTC.

CDR3 in amino acids: CASSLDGSLYNEQFF. DNA for the CDR3: TGCGCCAGCAGCTTGGACGGGTCTTTATACAATGAGCAGTTCTTC. The V and J genes are TRBV5-1 and TRBJ2-1; D unclear. V was trimmed by 0 bases and J by 4 bases, leaving 11 bases between them. The CDR3 contains 15 residues. Germline-derived CDR1 and CDR2 are SGHRS and YFSETQ.

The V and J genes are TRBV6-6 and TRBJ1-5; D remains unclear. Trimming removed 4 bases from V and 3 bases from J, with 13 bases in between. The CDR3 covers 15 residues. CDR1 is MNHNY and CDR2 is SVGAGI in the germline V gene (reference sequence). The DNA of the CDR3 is TGTGCCAGCAGTTTCGCGCGCAGGTACAATCAGCCCCAGCATTTT. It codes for CASSFARRYNQPQHF.

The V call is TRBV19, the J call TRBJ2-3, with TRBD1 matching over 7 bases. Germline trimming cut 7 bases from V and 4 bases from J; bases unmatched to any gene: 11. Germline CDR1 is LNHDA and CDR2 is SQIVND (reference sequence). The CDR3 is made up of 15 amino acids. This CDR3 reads CASKPPGQISDTQYF. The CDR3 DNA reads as TGTGCCAGTAAGCCCCCGGGACAGATTTCAGATACGCAGTATTTT.

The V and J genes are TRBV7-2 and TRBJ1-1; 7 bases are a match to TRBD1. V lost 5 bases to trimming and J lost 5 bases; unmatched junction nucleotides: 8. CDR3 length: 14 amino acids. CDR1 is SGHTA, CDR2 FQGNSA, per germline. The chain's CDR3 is CASSARQGWTEAFF. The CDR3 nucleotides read TGTGCCAGCAGCGCGCGACAGGGTTGGACTGAAGCTTTCTTT.

In DNA form, the CDR3 reads TGCGCCAGCAGCCAGACTAGCGGGGGGGCCTACGAGCAGTACTTC. This translates into CASSQTSGGAYEQYF. V usage is TRBV4-1 and J usage is TRBJ2-7; TRBD2 matches at 14 bases. The CDR3 totals 15 residues. Trimming cost V 3 bases and J 2 bases; bases outside gene matches: 0. Germline V gene sequence: CDR1 MGHRA, CDR2 YSYEKL.

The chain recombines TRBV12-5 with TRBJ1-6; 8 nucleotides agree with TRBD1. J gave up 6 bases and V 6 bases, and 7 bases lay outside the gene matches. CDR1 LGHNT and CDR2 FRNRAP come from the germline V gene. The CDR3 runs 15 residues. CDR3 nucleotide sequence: TGTGCTAGTGGCTCGGGACAGGCACCTAATTCACCCCTCCACTTT. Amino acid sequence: CASGSGQAPNSPLHF.

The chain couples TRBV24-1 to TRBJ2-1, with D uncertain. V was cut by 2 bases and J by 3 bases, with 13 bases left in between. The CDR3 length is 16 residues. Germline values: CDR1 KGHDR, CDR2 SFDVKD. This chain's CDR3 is CATSDSRSAFYNEQFF. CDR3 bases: TGTGCCACCAGTGATTCTCGGTCCGCCTTCTACAATGAGCAGTTCTTC.

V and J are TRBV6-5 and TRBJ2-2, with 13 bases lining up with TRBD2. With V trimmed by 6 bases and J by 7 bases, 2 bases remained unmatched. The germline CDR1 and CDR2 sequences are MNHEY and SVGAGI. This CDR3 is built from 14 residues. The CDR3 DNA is TGTGCCAGCAGCGGACTAGCGGGGGTCGGGGAGCTGTTTTTT. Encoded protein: CASSGLAGVGELFF.

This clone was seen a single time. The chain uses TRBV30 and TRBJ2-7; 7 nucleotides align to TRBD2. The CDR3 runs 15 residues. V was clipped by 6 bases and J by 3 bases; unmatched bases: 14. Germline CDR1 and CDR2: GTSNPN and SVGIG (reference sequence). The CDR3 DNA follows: TGTGCCTGTTCCTGGGCCGGCGGGGGTGGCTACGAGCAGTACTTC. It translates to CACSWAGGGGYEQYF.

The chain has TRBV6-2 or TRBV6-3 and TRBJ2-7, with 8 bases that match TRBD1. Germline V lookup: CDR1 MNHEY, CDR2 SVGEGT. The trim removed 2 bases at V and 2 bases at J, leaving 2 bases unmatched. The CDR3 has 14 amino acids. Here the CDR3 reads CASSYGTGTYEQYF. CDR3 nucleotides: TGTGCCAGCAGTTACGGGACAGGAACCTACGAGCAGTACTTC.

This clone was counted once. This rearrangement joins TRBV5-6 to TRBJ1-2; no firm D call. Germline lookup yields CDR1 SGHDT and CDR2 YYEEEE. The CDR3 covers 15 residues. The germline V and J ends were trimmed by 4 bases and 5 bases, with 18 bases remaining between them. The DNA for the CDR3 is TGTGCCAGCAGCGGAGGACCGTGGAGACTATATGGCTACACCTTC. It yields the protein CASSGGPWRLYGYTF.

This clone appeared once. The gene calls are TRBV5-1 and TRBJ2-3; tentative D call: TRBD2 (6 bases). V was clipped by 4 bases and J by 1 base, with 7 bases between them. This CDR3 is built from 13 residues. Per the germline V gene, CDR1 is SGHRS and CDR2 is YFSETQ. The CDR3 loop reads CASSGGGTDTQYF. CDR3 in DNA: TGCGCCAGCAGCGGCGGGGGCACAGATACGCAGTATTTT.

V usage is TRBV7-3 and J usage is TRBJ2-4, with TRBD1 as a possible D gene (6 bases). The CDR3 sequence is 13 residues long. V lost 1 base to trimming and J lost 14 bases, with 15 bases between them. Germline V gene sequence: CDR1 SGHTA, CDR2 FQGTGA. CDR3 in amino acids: CASSLMGNREKYF. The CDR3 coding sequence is TGTGCCAGCAGCTTAATGGGGAACAGGGAGAAGTACTTC.

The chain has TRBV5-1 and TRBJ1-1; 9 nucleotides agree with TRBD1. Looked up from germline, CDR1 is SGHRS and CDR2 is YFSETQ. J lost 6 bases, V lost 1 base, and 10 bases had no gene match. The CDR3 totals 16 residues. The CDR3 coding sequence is TGCGCCAGCAGCTTGACAGGGGGCGTACTGGTGGCTGAAGCTTTCTTT. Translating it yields CASSLTGGVLVAEAFF.

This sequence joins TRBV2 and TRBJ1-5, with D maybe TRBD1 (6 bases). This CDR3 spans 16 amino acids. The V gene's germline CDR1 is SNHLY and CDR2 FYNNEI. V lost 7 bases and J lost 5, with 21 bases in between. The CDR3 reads CASKLSTGEADQPQHF. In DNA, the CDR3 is TGTGCCAGCAAATTGTCGACAGGTGAGGCGGATCAGCCCCAGCATTTT.

CDR3 bases: TGTGCCACCGTCGACAGAACTAGCACAGATACGCAGTATTTT. Protein sequence: CATVDRTSTDTQYF. The chain uses TRBV24-1 and TRBJ2-3; tentatively, D is TRBD1 (5 bases). The CDR3 spans 14 residues. Between the trimmed V and J ends, which lost 9 bases and 0 bases, there was a span of 12 bases. CDR1 and CDR2 from the germline V gene are KGHDR and SFDVKD.

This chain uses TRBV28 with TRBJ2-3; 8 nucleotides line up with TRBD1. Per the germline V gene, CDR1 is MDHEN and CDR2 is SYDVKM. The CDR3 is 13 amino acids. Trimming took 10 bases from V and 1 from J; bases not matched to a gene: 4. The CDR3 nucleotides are TGTGCCATACCGGGACAGGGCACAGATACGCAGTATTTT. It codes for CAIPGQGTDTQYF.

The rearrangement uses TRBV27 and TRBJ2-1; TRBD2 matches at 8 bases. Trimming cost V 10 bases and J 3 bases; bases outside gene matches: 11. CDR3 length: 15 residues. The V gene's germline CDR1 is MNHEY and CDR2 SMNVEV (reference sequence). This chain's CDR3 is CATRSLAGIYNEQFF. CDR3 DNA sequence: TGTGCCACCAGGTCGCTAGCGGGCATCTACAATGAGCAGTTCTTC.

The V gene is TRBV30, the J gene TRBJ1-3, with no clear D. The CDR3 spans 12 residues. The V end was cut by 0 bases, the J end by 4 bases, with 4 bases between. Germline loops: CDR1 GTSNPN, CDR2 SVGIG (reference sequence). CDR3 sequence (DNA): TGTGCCTGGAGTGTATTAGGAAACACCATATATTTT. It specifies CAWSVLGNTIYF.

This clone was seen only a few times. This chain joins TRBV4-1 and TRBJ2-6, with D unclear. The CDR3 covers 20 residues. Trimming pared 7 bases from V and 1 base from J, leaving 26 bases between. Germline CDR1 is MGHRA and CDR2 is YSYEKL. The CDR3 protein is CASTPIYTQLIFSGANVLTF. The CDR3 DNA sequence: TGCGCCAGCACACCTATTTACACACAGCTTATCTTTTCTGGGGCCAACGTCCTGACTTTC.

Here the CDR3 reads CASSLDRGAEKLFF. DNA of the CDR3: TGTGCCAGCAGCTTGGACAGGGGGGCTGAAAAACTGTTTTTT. The V gene is TRBV5-8, the J gene TRBJ1-4; 8 positions match TRBD1. The ends lost 0 bases at V and 7 bases at J; junction bases unmatched: 2. This CDR3 contains 14 residues. CDR1 SGHTS and CDR2 YDEGEE come from the germline V gene. Supplemented by reference TRBV5-8 and TRBJ1-4, the full variable domain reads EAGVTQSPTHLIKTRGQQATLRCSPISGHTSVYWYQQALGLGLQFLLWYDEGEERNRGNFPPRFSGRQFPNYSSELNVNALELEDSALYLCASSLDRGAEKLFFGSGTQLSVL.

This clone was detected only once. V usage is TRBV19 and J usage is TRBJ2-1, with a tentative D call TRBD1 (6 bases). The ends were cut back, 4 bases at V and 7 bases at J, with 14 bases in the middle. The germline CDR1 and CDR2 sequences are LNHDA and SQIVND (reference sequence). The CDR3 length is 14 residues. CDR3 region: CASSRGAGVNEQFF. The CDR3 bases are TGTGCCAGTAGTAGAGGGGCAGGGGTAAATGAGCAGTTCTTC. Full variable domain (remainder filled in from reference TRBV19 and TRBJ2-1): DGGITQSPKYLFRKEGQNVTLSCEQNLNHDAMYWYRQDPGQGLRLIYYSQIVNDFQKGDIAEGYSVSREKKESFPLTVTSAQKNPTAFYLCASSRGAGVNEQFFGPGTRLTVL.